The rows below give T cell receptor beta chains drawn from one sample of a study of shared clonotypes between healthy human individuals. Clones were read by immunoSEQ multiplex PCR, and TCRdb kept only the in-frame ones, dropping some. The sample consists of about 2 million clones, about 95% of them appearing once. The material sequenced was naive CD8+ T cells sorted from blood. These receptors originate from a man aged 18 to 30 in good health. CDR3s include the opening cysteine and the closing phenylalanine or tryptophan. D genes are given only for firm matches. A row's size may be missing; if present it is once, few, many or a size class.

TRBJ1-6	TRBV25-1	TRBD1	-	CASNWDRHNSPLHF	TGTGCCAGCAACTGGGACAGACATAATTCACCCCTCCACTTT
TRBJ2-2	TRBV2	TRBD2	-	CASSSSRGLAANTGELFF	TGTGCCAGCAGTTCCTCACGGGGACTAGCGGCTAACACCGGGGAGCTGTTTTTT
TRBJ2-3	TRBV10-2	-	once	CASNPIDGSFTDTQYF	TGCGCCAGCAATCCCATCGACGGGAGTTTCACAGATACGCAGTATTTT
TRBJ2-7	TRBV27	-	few	CASSLGYRYEQYF	TGTGCCAGCAGTTTAGGGTACAGGTACGAGCAGTACTTC
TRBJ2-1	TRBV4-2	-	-	CASSQMTSSYNEQFF	TGTGCCAGCAGCCAAATGACTAGCTCCTACAATGAGCAGTTCTTC
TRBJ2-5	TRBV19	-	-	CASSIVAGETQYF	TGTGCCAGTAGTATAGTGGCCGGAGAGACCCAGTACTTC
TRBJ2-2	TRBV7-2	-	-	CASFAPPLAPGELFF	TGTGCCAGCTTCGCCCCGCCTCTAGCTCCCGGGGAGCTGTTTTTT
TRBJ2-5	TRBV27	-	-	CASSRTLQETQYF	TGTGCCAGCAGCCGGACACTCCAAGAGACCCAGTACTTC
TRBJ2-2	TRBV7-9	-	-	CASSLSRENTGELFF	TGTGCCAGCAGCCTTAGTCGTGAGAACACCGGGGAGCTGTTTTTT
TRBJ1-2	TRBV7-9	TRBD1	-	CASSMTGGLGLDYGYTF	TGTGCCAGCAGCATGACAGGGGGCCTTGGTTTGGACTATGGCTACACCTTC
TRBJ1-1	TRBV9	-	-	CASSVVAENTEAFF	TGTGCCAGCAGCGTAGTGGCCGAGAACACTGAAGCTTTCTTT